The 29 T cell receptor beta chains below all came from one sample that was sequenced in a study of T cells in narcolepsy. Data came from immunoSEQ multiplex PCR; TCRdb stores just in-frame clones and leaves some out. Among some 30,000 clones listed, 83% were seen once. Sequencing was done on a sample of CD45RA- memory CD4+ T cells from PBMCs. The receptor set was obtained from a human donor with narcolepsy.

This chain joins TRBV7-9 and TRBJ2-3, with TRBD2 matching 7 bases. Trimming cost V 3 bases and J 5 bases; bases outside gene matches: 5. The CDR3 totals 14 residues. CDR1 and CDR2 from the germline V gene are SEHNR and FQNEAQ (reference sequence). The CDR3 reads CASSFGLVVDTQYF. The CDR3 nucleotides read TGTGCCAGCAGCTTTGGACTAGTTGTAGATACGCAGTATTTT.

This clone occurred a few times. The identical CDR3 is also encoded by other nucleotide sequences in the sample. The V call is TRBV10-2, the J call TRBJ1-5; D is undetermined. The CDR3 contains 14 residues. The germline V gene encodes CDR1 WSHSY and CDR2 SAAADI. V lost 2 bases and J 4 bases, leaving 9 bases between the germline ends. The CDR3 protein is CASSESGTNQPQHF. CDR3 sequence (DNA): TGCGCCAGCAGTGAGAGCGGTACGAATCAGCCCCAGCATTTT.

J is TRBJ2-1 and V is TRBV4-3; the match to TRBD2 covers 7 bases. J was trimmed by 6 bases and V by 0 bases; bases with no gene match: 8. CDR3 length equals 16 residues. CDR1 and CDR2 (germline): LGHNA, YSLEER. The CDR3 is CASSQDLSGALNEQFF. The CDR3 coding sequence is TGCGCCAGCAGCCAAGATTTAAGCGGGGCCCTCAATGAGCAGTTCTTC.

V usage is TRBV5-1 and J usage is TRBJ1-6, with 8 positions matching TRBD1. In germline, CDR1 is SGHRS, CDR2 YFSETQ. The trim removed 4 bases at V and 7 bases at J, leaving 10 bases unmatched. This CDR3 contains 16 residues. CDR3 sequence: CASSGATGEGNSPLHF. CDR3 in DNA: TGCGCCAGCAGCGGGGCGACAGGGGAGGGGAATTCACCCCTCCACTTT.

This clone was observed a single time. This rearrangement joins TRBV10-3 to TRBJ2-5; 10 bases line up with TRBD1. The CDR3 is made up of 15 amino acids. The V gene's germline CDR1 is ENHRY and CDR2 SYGVKD. With 6 bases clipped from V and 3 bases from J, the junction kept 7 bases outside the gene matches. The CDR3, as DNA: TGTGCCATCAGCCGTACCGGGACAGGGGAAGAGACCCAGTACTTC. It yields the protein CAISRTGTGEETQYF.

The rearrangement links TRBV7-2 to TRBJ1-2, with 8 bases lining up with TRBD1. CDR3 length: 15 residues. Germline CDR1 SGHTA, CDR2 FQGNSA. V dropped 5 bases and J dropped 4; count of bases not matched to a gene: 9. The CDR3 nucleotides are TGTGCCAGCAGCCCTAGGACAGGGTACATCTATGGCTACACCTTC. Protein sequence: CASSPRTGYIYGYTF.

V and J are TRBV19 and TRBJ1-1; tentative D call: TRBD1 (6 bases). Germline lookup yields CDR1 LNHDA and CDR2 SQIVND (reference sequence). Trimming removed 5 bases at V and 5 bases at J, with 18 bases between. This CDR3 region has 15 residues. The CDR3 DNA is TGTGCCAGTAGTGTCCTTCGGGGGCGTAGGACTGAAGCTTTCTTT. It encodes CASSVLRGRRTEAFF.

Written as DNA, the CDR3 is TGCGCCAGCGCCGGGACAGCTGGGGCCAACGTCCTGACTTTC. Translating gives CASAGTAGANVLTF. The chain uses TRBV5-1 and TRBJ2-6; 7 bases match TRBD1. CDR3 size: 14 residues. Germline V gives CDR1 SGHRS, CDR2 YFSETQ. Germline trimming cut 7 bases from V and 2 bases from J; bases unmatched to any gene: 3.

The V and J genes are TRBV15 and TRBJ2-7; 9 positions match TRBD1. The CDR3 has 17 amino acids. Germline V CDR1 and CDR2: LNHNV, YYDKDF (reference sequence). The J segment lost 0 bases and the V segment lost 5 bases, leaving 11 bases of the junction unmatched. Here the CDR3 reads CATSLPGQGFSSYEQYF. CDR3 DNA sequence: TGTGCCACCAGCCTTCCGGGACAGGGCTTCAGCTCCTACGAGCAGTACTTC.

The J gene is TRBJ2-1, the V gene TRBV21-1; TRBD2 is the table's D call and was not checked against the DNA. TRBV21-1 is a known pseudogene. This CDR3 comprises 13 residues. DNA of the CDR3: TGTGCCAGCAGCGGGGAGGGTAGCAAGGAGCAGTTCTTC. It specifies CASSGEGSKEQFF.

The V gene is TRBV19, the J gene TRBJ2-1, with 8 bases matching TRBD2. The V segment lost 0 bases and the J segment 3 bases; nucleotides outside the gene matches: 7. Germline V lookup: CDR1 LNHDA, CDR2 SQIVND (reference sequence). The CDR3 is 17 amino acids. CDR3 region: CASSIDLERGIYNEQFF. CDR3 in DNA: TGTGCCAGTAGTATAGATCTCGAGCGGGGGATCTACAATGAGCAGTTCTTC.

The chain combines TRBV2 with TRBJ2-4; D call uncertain. The CDR3 spans 13 residues. Trimming took off 3 bases at V and 2 bases at J, with 5 bases between the two ends. Germline CDR1 reads SNHLY; CDR2 reads FYNNEI. In nucleotides, the CDR3 is TGTGCCAGCAGTGACGTCCCCAAAAACATTCAGTACTTC. Its translation: CASSDVPKNIQYF.

V gene TRBV9 combines with J gene TRBJ1-6, with 11 bases that match TRBD1. The CDR3 extends over 16 amino acids. Germline CDR1 SGDLS, CDR2 YYNGEE. V shed 2 bases, J shed 10 bases, and the junction held 8 bases outside the gene matches. CDR3 in DNA: TGTGCCAGCAGCGTTCAGCCGGGACAGGGGGAATCACCCCTCCACTTT. This encodes CASSVQPGQGESPLHF.

Concerning this clone: This sample also contains other DNA sequences that code for the same CDR3. The chain recombines TRBV5-1 with TRBJ2-5; perhaps TRBD1 as D (6 bases). CDR3 length: 15 residues. Germline V CDR1 and CDR2: SGHRS, YFSETQ. Between the trimmed V and J ends, which lost 3 bases and 5 bases, there was a span of 17 bases. CDR3 in DNA: TGCGCCAGCAGCTGGGCCAGGGGATCCGGGGAGACCCAGTACTTC. This encodes CASSWARGSGETQYF. Looking up the rest from reference TRBV5-1 and TRBJ2-5 gives the full variable domain: KAGVTQTPRYLIKTRGQQVTLSCSPISGHRSVSWYQQTPGQGLQFLFEYFSETQRNKGNFPGRFSGRQFSNSRSEMNVSTLELGDSALYLCASSWARGSGETQYFGPGTRLLVL.

The chain carries TRBV27 and TRBJ1-5; D is uncertain. V was clipped by 6 bases and J by 7 bases, with 16 bases between them. Germline V CDR1 and CDR2: MNHEY, SMNVEV (reference sequence). The CDR3 is 14 amino acids. The CDR3 nucleotides read TGTGCCAGCAGCGTCACCGGGAGGGCGCAGCCCCAGCATTTT. Protein sequence: CASSVTGRAQPQHF.

The V call is TRBV19, the J call TRBJ2-7; D could derive from TRBD1 or TRBD2 (5 bases each). V lost 1 base and J lost 3, with 16 bases in between. The CDR3 runs 16 residues. Germline V gene lookup returns CDR1 LNHDA and CDR2 SQIVND (reference sequence). The CDR3 protein is CASSIGGSRGYYEQYF. The CDR3 nucleotides are TGTGCCAGTAGTATAGGCGGGTCGAGGGGTTACTACGAGCAGTACTTC.

The V call is TRBV2, the J call TRBJ2-7; maybe TRBD2 (6 bases). The CDR3 has 15 amino acids. From germline, CDR1 is SNHLY and CDR2 FYNNEI. Deletions cut 0 bases from V and 4 bases from J, with 13 bases between. The chain's CDR3 is CASSEAGGRRYEQYF. The CDR3 DNA follows: TGTGCCAGCAGTGAAGCGGGAGGCAGGAGGTACGAGCAGTACTTC.

This clone came up once. This chain links TRBV2 with TRBJ1-1, with 8 bases aligning to TRBD1. The V gene's germline CDR1 is SNHLY and CDR2 FYNNEI. The CDR3 has 13 residues. J was trimmed by 7 bases and V by 4 bases; bases with no gene match: 5. CDR3 sequence: CASSGGTGLEAFF. DNA for the CDR3: TGTGCCAGCAGTGGGGGGACAGGACTTGAAGCTTTCTTT.

This clone was counted a single time. The rearrangement links TRBV27 to TRBJ2-3, with D possibly matching TRBD2 (6 bases). The V end was cut by 2 bases, the J end by 2 bases, with 14 bases between. Germline lookup yields CDR1 MNHEY and CDR2 SMNVEV (reference sequence). The CDR3 loop spans 16 amino acids. Here the CDR3 DNA reads TGTGCCAGCAGTTTAGCGCGGGGCAGGACCACAGATACGCAGTATTTT. Its translation is CASSLARGRTTDTQYF.

This rearrangement joins TRBV6-1 to TRBJ2-7; D call uncertain. This CDR3 has 12 residues. Looked up from germline, CDR1 is MNHNS and CDR2 is SASEGT. V shed 3 bases and J shed 0 bases, with 3 bases lying between them. The CDR3 DNA is TGTGCCAGCAGTGACCCCTCCTACGAGCAGTACTTC. It encodes CASSDPSYEQYF.

The V gene is TRBV29-1, the J gene TRBJ1-5; TRBD1 might be the D (5 bases). Trimming cost V 6 bases and J 3 bases, with 12 bases left between them. The V gene's germline CDR1 is SQVTM and CDR2 ANQGSEA. This CDR3 is built from 13 residues. The CDR3 DNA reads TGCAGCGTGTCCGGGGACCTCAATCAGCCCCAGCATTTT. It specifies CSVSGDLNQPQHF. The whole variable domain, remainder taken from reference TRBV29-1 and TRBJ1-5, is SAVISQKPSRDICQRGTSLTIQCQVDSQVTMMFWYRQQPGQSLTLIATANQGSEATYESGFVIDKFPISRPNLTFSTLTVSNMSPEDSSIYLCSVSGDLNQPQHFGDGTRLSIL.

The chain employs TRBV2 and TRBJ1-2, with 8 bases identical to TRBD1. The V segment lost 7 bases and the J segment 0 bases; nucleotides outside the gene matches: 7. CDR1 and CDR2 from the germline V gene are SNHLY and FYNNEI. The CDR3 runs 15 residues. The CDR3 sequence: CASTLGQETNYGYTF. The CDR3 DNA follows: TGTGCCAGCACCCTGGGACAGGAAACTAACTATGGCTACACCTTC.

The chain uses TRBV7-3 and TRBJ2-3; 11 bases map to TRBD2. Germline V lookup: CDR1 SGHTA, CDR2 FQGTGA. J gave up 5 bases and V 5 bases, and 9 bases lay outside the gene matches. The CDR3 runs 16 residues. The CDR3 sequence is CASSRGTSGIIDTQYF. The CDR3 nucleotides read TGTGCCAGCAGCCGCGGGACTAGCGGAATCATAGATACGCAGTATTTT.

Only one count was recorded for this clone. V gene TRBV6-1 combines with J gene TRBJ2-3; D tentatively reads TRBD1 or TRBD2 (5 bases each). V lost 7 bases to trimming and J lost 5 bases, with 16 bases between them. The CDR3 totals 14 residues. Germline-derived CDR1 and CDR2 are MNHNS and SASEGT. The DNA of the CDR3 is TGTGCCAGCACCTACTTGGGGGAGAAAGATACGCAGTATTTT. It yields the protein CASTYLGEKDTQYF.

This clone was observed a single time. This chain connects TRBV7-8 to TRBJ2-3; D gene uncertain. This CDR3 is built from 17 residues. Germline V CDR1 and CDR2: SGHVS, FQNEAQ. Trimming shortened V by 5 bases and J by 2 bases, and 20 bases separated the two germline ends. The CDR3 DNA reads as TGTGCCAGCAGCCACAGAAGTGAATGGGCCGACACAGATACGCAGTATTTT. It translates to CASSHRSEWADTDTQYF.

J is TRBJ1-2 and V is TRBV2, with 8 positions matching TRBD1. The junction had 5 bases not matched to a gene; V was cut back by 7 bases and J by 4 bases. The germline V gene has CDR1 SNHLY and CDR2 FYNNEI. This CDR3 comprises 13 residues. The CDR3: CASTRRGLYGYTF. The CDR3 DNA sequence: TGTGCCAGCACCCGCAGGGGGCTCTATGGCTACACCTTC. Drawing the rest from reference TRBV2 and TRBJ1-2, the complete variable domain is EPEVTQTPSHQVTQMGQEVILRCVPISNHLYFYWYRQILGQKVEFLVSFYNNEISEKSEIFDDQFSVERPDGSNFTLKIRSTKLEDSAMYFCASTRRGLYGYTFGSGTRLTVV.

This chain uses TRBV30 with TRBJ1-2; 10 bases fit TRBD1. Germline V gene lookup returns CDR1 GTSNPN and CDR2 SVGIG (reference sequence). After removal of 3 bases from V and 6 bases from J, the junction contained 4 bases not matched to a gene. This CDR3 spans 13 amino acids. The CDR3 DNA reads TGTGCCTGGAGCCCAGGACAGGGGGATGGCTACACCTTC. Amino acids: CAWSPGQGDGYTF.

V usage is TRBV12-5 and J usage is TRBJ1-1; 9 positions agree with TRBD1. Looked up from germline, CDR1 is LGHNT and CDR2 is FRNRAP. The CDR3 runs to 18 residues. V was pared by 3 bases and J by 1 base, with 12 bases of the junction left unmatched. The CDR3 nucleotides are TGTGCTAGTGGTTTACATCCGGGACAGGGCTTAGGGAACACTGAAGCTTTCTTT. Its protein is CASGLHPGQGLGNTEAFF.

The chain links TRBV7-8 to TRBJ1-3; D not resolved. Germline V gene data show CDR1 as SGHVS and CDR2 as FQNEAQ. This CDR3 comprises 16 residues. Trimming left V 0 bases short and J 2 bases short, with 11 bases between. The CDR3 protein is CASSLAGNPAGNTIYF. The CDR3 bases are TGTGCCAGCAGCTTAGCGGGGAATCCGGCTGGAAACACCATATATTTT.